A selection of T cell receptor beta chains follows, all from one sample in a study of cytomegalovirus exposure and HLA in healthy donors. Assay used: immunoSEQ multiplex PCR; TCRdb lists only in-frame clones, some missing. Across about 200,000 clones, the top ten clones capture around 0.74% of the sample. Sequencing was carried out using PBMCs. Receptor source: a boy younger than 18 in good health and CMV-seronegative. CDR3s include the opening cysteine and the closing phenylalanine or tryptophan. D genes are given only for firm matches.

D gene: NA
V gene: TRBV19
CDR3 length: 17
J gene: TRBJ1-2
CDR3 DNA: TGTGCCAGTAGTGTTCAGGGTTACGAGATCTGGATCTATGGCTACACCTTC
CDR3 protein: CASSVQGYEIWIYGYTF

D gene: NA
V gene: TRBV11-2
CDR3 length: 15
J gene: TRBJ1-2
CDR3 DNA: TGTGCCAGCAGCCGAGGGCAGCACCTCGTCTATGGCTACACCTTC
CDR3 protein: CASSRGQHLVYGYTF

D gene: NA
V gene: TRBV11-1
CDR3 length: 17
J gene: TRBJ2-3
CDR3 DNA: TGTGCCAGCAGCTTAAGGTATGGGCAGCCGAGCACAGATACGCAGTATTTT
CDR3 protein: CASSLRYGQPSTDTQYF

D gene: NA
V gene: TRBV6-5
CDR3 length: 11
J gene: TRBJ1-1
CDR3 DNA: TGTGCCAGCAGGGACACCCATGAAGCTTTCTTT
CDR3 protein: CASRDTHEAFF

D gene: TRBD1
V gene: TRBV4-3
CDR3 length: 15
J gene: TRBJ1-1
CDR3 DNA: TGCGCCAGCAGCCAAGTCGACAGGGGGGATACTGAAGCTTTCTTT
CDR3 protein: CASSQVDRGDTEAFF

D gene: TRBD1
V gene: TRBV7-9
CDR3 length: 15
J gene: TRBJ2-7
CDR3 DNA: TGTGCCAGCACCTCGAAACAGGGGGCCTCCTACGAGCAGTACTTC
CDR3 protein: CASTSKQGASYEQYF

D gene: TRBD1
V gene: TRBV9
CDR3 length: 16
J gene: TRBJ2-2
CDR3 DNA: TGTGCCAGCAGCCATGGACAGGGGGCGAACACCGGGGAGCTGTTTTTT
CDR3 protein: CASSHGQGANTGELFF

D gene: NA
V gene: TRBV29-1
CDR3 length: 13
J gene: TRBJ2-7
CDR3 DNA: TGCAGCGCTTCTGGGGGCAGGACCTACGAGCAGTACTTC
CDR3 protein: CSASGGRTYEQYF

D gene: NA
V gene: TRBV9
CDR3 length: 13
J gene: TRBJ2-3
CDR3 DNA: TGTGCCAGCGCTCCGGGGGGCACAGATACGCAGTATTTT
CDR3 protein: CASAPGGTDTQYF

D gene: NA
V gene: TRBV7-9
CDR3 length: 12
J gene: TRBJ2-7
CDR3 DNA: TGTGCCAGCAGCGCGGACACCTACGAGCAGTACTTC
CDR3 protein: CASSADTYEQYF

D gene: NA
V gene: TRBV11-2
CDR3 length: 16
J gene: TRBJ1-2
CDR3 DNA: TGTGCCAGCAGGAATACGGGGACAAGGGCTAACTATGGCTACACCTTC
CDR3 protein: CASRNTGTRANYGYTF

D gene: TRBD1
V gene: TRBV5-4
CDR3 length: 14
J gene: TRBJ1-1
CDR3 DNA: TGTGCCAGCAGCCAGAGTGGACAGGGCGCGGGAGCTTTCTTT
CDR3 protein: CASSQSGQGAGAFF

D gene: NA
V gene: TRBV11-3
CDR3 length: 14
J gene: TRBJ1-1
CDR3 DNA: TGTGCCAGCACCGCCGAGGCCTTTAACACTGAAGCTTTCTTT
CDR3 protein: CASTAEAFNTEAFF

D gene: NA
V gene: TRBV5-1
CDR3 length: 14
J gene: TRBJ1-1
CDR3 DNA: TGCGCCAGCAGCCTACAGGGTCCTAACACTGAAGCTTTCTTT
CDR3 protein: CASSLQGPNTEAFF

D gene: NA
V gene: TRBV30
CDR3 length: 13
J gene: TRBJ2-5
CDR3 DNA: TGTGCCTGGAGCCCTGGGACTCAAGAGACCCAGTACTTC
CDR3 protein: CAWSPGTQETQYF

D gene: NA
V gene: TRBV19
CDR3 length: 15
J gene: TRBJ1-1
CDR3 DNA: TGTGCCAGTAGACCCCCCGACAGCTGGAACACTGAAGCTTTCTTT
CDR3 protein: CASRPPDSWNTEAFF

D gene: NA
V gene: TRBV9
CDR3 length: 15
J gene: TRBJ2-3
CDR3 DNA: TGTGCCAGCGCCCGAGGGGGGGTCGGCACAGATACGCAGTATTTT
CDR3 protein: CASARGGVGTDTQYF

D gene: NA
V gene: TRBV28
CDR3 length: 16
J gene: TRBJ2-3
CDR3 DNA: TGTGCCAGCACCCAGCGCTGGGGGCTTAGCACAGATACGCAGTATTTT
CDR3 protein: CASTQRWGLSTDTQYF

D gene: TRBD1
V gene: TRBV9
CDR3 length: 14
J gene: TRBJ2-7
CDR3 DNA: TGTGCCAGCAGCGTCGGACAGGGTACCTACGAGCAGTACTTC
CDR3 protein: CASSVGQGTYEQYF

D gene: NA
V gene: TRBV19
CDR3 length: 13
J gene: TRBJ1-5
CDR3 DNA: TGTGCCAGTCAGGGGTGGAGCAATCAGCCCCAGCATTTT
CDR3 protein: CASQGWSNQPQHF

D gene: NA
V gene: TRBV2
CDR3 length: 17
J gene: TRBJ2-5
CDR3 DNA: TGTGCCAGCACCCAAGTGAGGGCTACCAGCCCGGCGGGTGAGCAGTACTTC
CDR3 protein: CASTQVRATSPAGEQYF

D gene: NA
V gene: TRBV19
CDR3 length: 15
J gene: TRBJ1-2
CDR3 DNA: TGTGCCAGTAGTATACTAGAAGGAGCTAACTATGGCTACACCTTC
CDR3 protein: CASSILEGANYGYTF

D gene: TRBD2
V gene: TRBV19
CDR3 length: 13
J gene: TRBJ2-1
CDR3 DNA: TGTGCCAGTAGCCACAGCGGGAACAATGAGCAGTTCTTC
CDR3 protein: CASSHSGNNEQFF

D gene: TRBD1
V gene: TRBV7-2
CDR3 length: 15
J gene: TRBJ1-1
CDR3 DNA: TGTGCCAGCAGCGCCCAGGACAGGATGAACACTGAAGCTTTCTTT
CDR3 protein: CASSAQDRMNTEAFF

D gene: NA
V gene: TRBV6-4
CDR3 length: 13
J gene: TRBJ1-6
CDR3 DNA: TGTGCCAGCAGTGATCAAGCAAATTCACCCCTCCACTTT
CDR3 protein: CASSDQANSPLHF

D gene: NA
V gene: TRBV9
CDR3 length: 14
J gene: TRBJ2-1
CDR3 DNA: TGTGCCAGCAGCGTAGTAAAAGAGAACAATGAGCAGTTCTTC
CDR3 protein: CASSVVKENNEQFF

D gene: NA
V gene: TRBV4-2
CDR3 length: 16
J gene: TRBJ2-2
CDR3 DNA: TGTGCCAGCAGCCCCCCGGGGGACAGTAACACCGGGGAGCTGTTTTTT
CDR3 protein: CASSPPGDSNTGELFF

D gene: TRBD2
V gene: TRBV6-5
CDR3 length: 15
J gene: TRBJ2-2
CDR3 DNA: TGTGCCAGCTACCCCTACGGGGGGGGTACCGGGGAGCTGTTTTTT
CDR3 protein: CASYPYGGGTGELFF

D gene: NA
V gene: TRBV15
CDR3 length: 13
J gene: TRBJ1-2
CDR3 DNA: TGTGCCACCAGCAGAGAGAGTAACTATGGCTACACCTTC
CDR3 protein: CATSRESNYGYTF

D gene: NA
V gene: TRBV19
CDR3 length: 15
J gene: TRBJ2-5
CDR3 DNA: TGTGCCAGTAGTAGCTCTTGGGTTAGGGGGGAGACCCAGTACTTC
CDR3 protein: CASSSSWVRGETQYF

D gene: NA
V gene: TRBV7-6
CDR3 length: 16
J gene: TRBJ2-1
CDR3 DNA: TGTGCCAGCAGCTTAGTTGTCGAGCGGAAGAACAATGAGCAGTTCTTC
CDR3 protein: CASSLVVERKNNEQFF

D gene: TRBD1
V gene: TRBV6-5
CDR3 length: 14
J gene: TRBJ1-1
CDR3 DNA: TGTGCCAGCAGTTGGGGACAGCTGAACACTGAAGCTTTCTTT
CDR3 protein: CASSWGQLNTEAFF

D gene: NA
V gene: TRBV28
CDR3 length: 17
J gene: TRBJ1-3
CDR3 DNA: TGTGCCAGCAGTAGGGGGTTTGGGGGCCGCGAGGGGAACACCATATATTTT
CDR3 protein: CASSRGFGGREGNTIYF

D gene: TRBD1
V gene: TRBV6-1
CDR3 length: 15
J gene: TRBJ2-7
CDR3 DNA: TGTGCCAGCAGTGAAACGGGGACAGGGTCCCACGAGCAGTACTTC
CDR3 protein: CASSETGTGSHEQYF

D gene: TRBD1
V gene: TRBV29-1
CDR3 length: 13
J gene: TRBJ1-2
CDR3 DNA: TGCAGCGTTGAAGATGGGACAGGTCATGGCTACACCTTC
CDR3 protein: CSVEDGTGHGYTF

D gene: NA
V gene: TRBV4-1
CDR3 length: 13
J gene: TRBJ1-5
CDR3 DNA: TGCGCCAGCAGCCAGGGCGTCAATCAGCCCCAGCATTTT
CDR3 protein: CASSQGVNQPQHF

D gene: TRBD1
V gene: TRBV18
CDR3 length: 14
J gene: TRBJ1-5
CDR3 DNA: TGTGCCAGCTCAAGCGACAGGGTTACCCAGCCCCAGCATTTT
CDR3 protein: CASSSDRVTQPQHF

D gene: TRBD1
V gene: TRBV30
CDR3 length: 18
J gene: TRBJ1-6
CDR3 DNA: TGTGCCTGGACCCTTAACGGCGCGGGACAGGCCTATAATTCACCCCTCCACTTT
CDR3 protein: CAWTLNGAGQAYNSPLHF

D gene: NA
V gene: TRBV7-2
CDR3 length: 13
J gene: TRBJ1-1
CDR3 DNA: TGTGCCAGCAGCGCGAGACAGAACACTGAAGCTTTCTTT
CDR3 protein: CASSARQNTEAFF

D gene: NA
V gene: TRBV11-2
CDR3 length: 13
J gene: TRBJ1-1
CDR3 DNA: TGTGCCAGCAGCTCCGAAAGAGTCACTGAAGCTTTCTTT
CDR3 protein: CASSSERVTEAFF

D gene: NA
V gene: TRBV15
CDR3 length: 15
J gene: TRBJ2-5
CDR3 DNA: TGTGCCACCAGCAGTCCCCAGGACAATGCGGAGACCCAGTACTTC
CDR3 protein: CATSSPQDNAETQYF

D gene: NA
V gene: TRBV7-9
CDR3 length: 19
J gene: TRBJ2-2
CDR3 DNA: TGTGCCAGCAGCCCTGGCCAGAGGAGGGGCGGAGAAGGGGCCGGGGAGCTGTTTTTT
CDR3 protein: CASSPGQRRGGEGAGELFF

D gene: TRBD2
V gene: TRBV7-3
CDR3 length: 19
J gene: TRBJ2-1
CDR3 DNA: TGTGCCAGCAGCTCCCCCACTTCACTAGCGGGGGGCCTTGGGGATGAGCAGTTCTTC
CDR3 protein: CASSSPTSLAGGLGDEQFF

D gene: TRBD2
V gene: TRBV9
CDR3 length: 16
J gene: TRBJ2-1
CDR3 DNA: TGTGCCAGCAGCGTAGGGGGGACTAGAGGTGAGGATGAGCAGTTCTTC
CDR3 protein: CASSVGGTRGEDEQFF

D gene: NA
V gene: TRBV6-1
CDR3 length: 18
J gene: TRBJ2-7
CDR3 DNA: TGTGCCAGCAGTGATGAGAGGGGTGGGGGACGGGGGTTCTACGAGCAGTACTTC
CDR3 protein: CASSDERGGGRGFYEQYF

D gene: NA
V gene: TRBV28
CDR3 length: 16
J gene: TRBJ1-6
CDR3 DNA: TGTGCCAGCAGTTTCTCCTTCGACAGGCGGAATTCACCCCTCCACTTT
CDR3 protein: CASSFSFDRRNSPLHF

D gene: NA
V gene: TRBV4-2
CDR3 length: 15
J gene: TRBJ2-1
CDR3 DNA: TGTGCCAGCAGCCAAGAGGGAGGAATTTACAATGAGCAGTTCTTC
CDR3 protein: CASSQEGGIYNEQFF

D gene: TRBD1
V gene: TRBV4-1
CDR3 length: 17
J gene: TRBJ1-1
CDR3 DNA: TGCGCCAGCAGCCCGCAGGAGGGGGCTGGGATGAACACTGAAGCTTTCTTT
CDR3 protein: CASSPQEGAGMNTEAFF

D gene: NA
V gene: TRBV28
CDR3 length: 14
J gene: TRBJ2-1
CDR3 DNA: TGTGCCAGCAGTTTAAGCCTTTCGGGAAATGAGCAGTTCTTC
CDR3 protein: CASSLSLSGNEQFF

D gene: NA
V gene: TRBV5-1
CDR3 length: 14
J gene: TRBJ2-3
CDR3 DNA: TGCGCCAGCAGCTTTGACAGTGGCACAGATACGCAGTATTTT
CDR3 protein: CASSFDSGTDTQYF

D gene: TRBD1
V gene: TRBV30
CDR3 length: 13
J gene: TRBJ1-6
CDR3 DNA: TGTGCCTGGGGACAGGGTTATAATTCACCCCTCCACTTT
CDR3 protein: CAWGQGYNSPLHF

D gene: NA
V gene: TRBV7-9
CDR3 length: 17
J gene: TRBJ2-7
CDR3 DNA: TGTGCCAGCAGCTTAGCGCGGTATCCCGGGGGAACCTACGAGCAGTACTTC
CDR3 protein: CASSLARYPGGTYEQYF

D gene: NA
V gene: TRBV5-6
CDR3 length: 13
J gene: TRBJ1-3
CDR3 DNA: TGTGCCAGCAGCTTGTCGGGTTTGTACACCATGGATTTT
CDR3 protein: CASSLSGLYTMDF